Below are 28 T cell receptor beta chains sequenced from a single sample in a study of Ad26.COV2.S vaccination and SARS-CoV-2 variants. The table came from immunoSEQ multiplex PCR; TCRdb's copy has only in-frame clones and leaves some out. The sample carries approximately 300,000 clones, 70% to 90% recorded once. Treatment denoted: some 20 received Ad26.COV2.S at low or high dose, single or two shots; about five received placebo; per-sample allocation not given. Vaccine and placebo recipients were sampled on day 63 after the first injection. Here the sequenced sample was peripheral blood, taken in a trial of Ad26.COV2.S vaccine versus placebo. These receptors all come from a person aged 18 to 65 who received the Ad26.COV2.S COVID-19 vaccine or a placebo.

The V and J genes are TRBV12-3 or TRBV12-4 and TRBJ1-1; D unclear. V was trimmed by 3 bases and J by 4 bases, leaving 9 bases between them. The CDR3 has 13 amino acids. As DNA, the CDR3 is TGTGCCAGCAGTTTGAACCCGGCCACTGAAGCTTTCTTT. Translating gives CASSLNPATEAFF.

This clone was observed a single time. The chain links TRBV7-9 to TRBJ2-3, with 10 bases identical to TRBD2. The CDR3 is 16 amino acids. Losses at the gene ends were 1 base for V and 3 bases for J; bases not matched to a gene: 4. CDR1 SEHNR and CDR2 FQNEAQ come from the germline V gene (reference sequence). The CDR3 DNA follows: TGTGCCAGCAGCTTAGGGAAGCGGGGGGGGACAGATACGCAGTATTTT. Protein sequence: CASSLGKRGGTDTQYF.

The CDR3 reads CASSVDPVGFQTQYF. The CDR3 region has the DNA TGTGCCAGCAGCGTAGATCCGGTGGGGTTTCAGACCCAGTACTTC. The chain joins TRBV9 to TRBJ2-5; D is uncertain. Germline loops: CDR1 SGDLS, CDR2 YYNGEE. The CDR3 is 15 amino acids. Trimming removed 0 bases at V and 6 bases at J, with 15 bases between. The whole variable domain, filled in from reference TRBV9 and TRBJ2-5, reads DSGVTQTPKHLITATGQRVTLRCSPRSGDLSVYWYQQSLDQGLQFLIQYYNGEERAKGNILERFSAQQFPDLHSELNLSSLELGDSALYFCASSVDPVGFQTQYFGPGTRLLVL.

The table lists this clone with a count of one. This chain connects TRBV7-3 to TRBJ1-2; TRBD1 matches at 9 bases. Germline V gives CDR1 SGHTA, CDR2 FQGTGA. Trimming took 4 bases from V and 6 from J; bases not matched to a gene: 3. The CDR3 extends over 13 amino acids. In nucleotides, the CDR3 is TGTGCCAGCAGCTGGACAGGGGAGGATGGCTACACCTTC. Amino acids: CASSWTGEDGYTF.

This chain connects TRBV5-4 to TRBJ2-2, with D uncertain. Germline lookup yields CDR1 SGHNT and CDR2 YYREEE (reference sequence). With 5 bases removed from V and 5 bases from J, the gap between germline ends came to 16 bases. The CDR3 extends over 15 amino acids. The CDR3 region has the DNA TGTGCCAGCAGAGCTGTTACCTCTGGGACCGGGGAGCTGTTTTTT. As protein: CASRAVTSGTGELFF.

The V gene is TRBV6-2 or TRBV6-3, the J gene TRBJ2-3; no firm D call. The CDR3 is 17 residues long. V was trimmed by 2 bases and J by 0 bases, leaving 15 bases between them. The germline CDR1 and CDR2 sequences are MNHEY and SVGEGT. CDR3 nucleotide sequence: TGTGCCAGCAGTTACCCCTCCCCACTGGCTAGCACAGATACGCAGTATTTT. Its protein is CASSYPSPLASTDTQYF.

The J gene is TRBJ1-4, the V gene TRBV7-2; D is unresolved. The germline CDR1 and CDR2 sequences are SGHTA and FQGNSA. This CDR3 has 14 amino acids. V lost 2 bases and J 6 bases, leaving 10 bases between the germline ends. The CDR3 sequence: CASSLLFGDEKLFF. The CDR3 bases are TGTGCCAGCAGCTTATTGTTCGGTGATGAAAAACTGTTTTTT.

The CDR3 DNA is TGTGCCAGCAGTTACCGAGGACGGAACGAGCAGTACTTC. Translating it yields CASSYRGRNEQYF. The J gene is TRBJ2-7, the V gene TRBV6-5; D ambiguous. The CDR3 sequence is 13 residues long. Germline lookup yields CDR1 MNHEY and CDR2 SVGAGI. Trimming left V 2 bases short and J 5 bases short, with 10 bases between.

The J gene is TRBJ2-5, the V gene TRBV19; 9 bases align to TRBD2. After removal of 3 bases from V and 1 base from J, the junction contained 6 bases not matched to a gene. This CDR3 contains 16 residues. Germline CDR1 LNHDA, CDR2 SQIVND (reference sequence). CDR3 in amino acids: CASSMAGSGGQETQYF. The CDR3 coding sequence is TGTGCCAGTAGTATGGCGGGTAGCGGGGGCCAAGAGACCCAGTACTTC.

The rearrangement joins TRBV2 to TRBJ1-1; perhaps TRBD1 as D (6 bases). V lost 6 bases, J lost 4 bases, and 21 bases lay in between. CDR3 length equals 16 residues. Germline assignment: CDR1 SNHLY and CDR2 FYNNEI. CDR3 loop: CASRGNREVWLTEAFF. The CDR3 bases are TGTGCCAGCAGGGGAAACAGGGAGGTATGGCTCACTGAAGCTTTCTTT.

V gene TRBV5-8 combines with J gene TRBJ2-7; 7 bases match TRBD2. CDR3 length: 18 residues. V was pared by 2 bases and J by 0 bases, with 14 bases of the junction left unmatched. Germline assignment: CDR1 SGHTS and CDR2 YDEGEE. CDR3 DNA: TGTGCCAGCAGCTTTCGGTCTAGCGGTTTTCCGAGCTCCTACGAGCAGTACTTC. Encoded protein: CASSFRSSGFPSSYEQYF.

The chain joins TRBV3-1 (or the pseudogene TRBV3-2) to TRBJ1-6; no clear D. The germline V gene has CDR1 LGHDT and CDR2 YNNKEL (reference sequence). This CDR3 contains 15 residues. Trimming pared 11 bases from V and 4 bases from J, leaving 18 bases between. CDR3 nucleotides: TGTGCCCACCCTTTCGGATCCACATATAATTCACCCCTCCACTTT. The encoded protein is CAHPFGSTYNSPLHF.

The CDR3 DNA follows: TGTGCCAGCAGCTTAGAAGGGCCCCAAACGACAGGGCTTCATGGCTACACCTTC. Translated: CASSLEGPQTTGLHGYTF. The chain joins TRBV7-2 to TRBJ1-2, with TRBD1 matching 7 bases. Losses at the gene ends were 1 base for V and 6 bases for J; bases not matched to a gene: 17. This CDR3 spans 18 amino acids. In germline, CDR1 is SGHTA, CDR2 FQGNSA.

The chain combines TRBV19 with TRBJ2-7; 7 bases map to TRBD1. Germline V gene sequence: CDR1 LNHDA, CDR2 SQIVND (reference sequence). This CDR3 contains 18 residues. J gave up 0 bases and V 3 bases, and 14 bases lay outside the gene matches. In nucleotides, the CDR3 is TGTGCCAGTAGTATTAGTCCCAACCCCCGGGACAGCTCCTACGAGCAGTACTTC. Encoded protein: CASSISPNPRDSSYEQYF.

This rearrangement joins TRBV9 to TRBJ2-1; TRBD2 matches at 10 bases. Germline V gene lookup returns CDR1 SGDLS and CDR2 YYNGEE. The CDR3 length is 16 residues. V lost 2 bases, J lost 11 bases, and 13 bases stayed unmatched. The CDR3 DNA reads TGTGCCAGCAGCGTGGGCAGCTGGGCTAGCGGGAGAAAGCAGTTCTTC. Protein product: CASSVGSWASGRKQFF. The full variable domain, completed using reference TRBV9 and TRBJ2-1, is DSGVTQTPKHLITATGQRVTLRCSPRSGDLSVYWYQQSLDQGLQFLIQYYNGEERAKGNILERFSAQQFPDLHSELNLSSLELGDSALYFCASSVGSWASGRKQFFGPGTRLTVL.

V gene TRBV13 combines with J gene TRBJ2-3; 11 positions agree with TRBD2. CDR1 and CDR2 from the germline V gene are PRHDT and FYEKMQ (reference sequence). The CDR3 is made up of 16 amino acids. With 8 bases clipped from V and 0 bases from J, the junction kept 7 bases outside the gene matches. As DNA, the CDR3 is TGTGCCAGCGTTATAGCGGGGGGGCCGAGCACAGATACGCAGTATTTT. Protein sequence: CASVIAGGPSTDTQYF.

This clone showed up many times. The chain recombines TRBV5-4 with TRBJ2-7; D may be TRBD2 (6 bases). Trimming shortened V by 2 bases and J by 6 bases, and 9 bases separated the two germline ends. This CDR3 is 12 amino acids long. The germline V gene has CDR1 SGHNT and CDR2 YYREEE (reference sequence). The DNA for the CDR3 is TGTGCCAGCAGCTTTGGAGGGCTCGAGCAGTACTTC. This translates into CASSFGGLEQYF.

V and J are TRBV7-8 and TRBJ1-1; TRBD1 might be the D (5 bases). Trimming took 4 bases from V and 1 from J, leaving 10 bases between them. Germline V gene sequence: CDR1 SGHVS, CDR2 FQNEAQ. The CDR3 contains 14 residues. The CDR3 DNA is TGTGCCAGCAGCTACCGACAGACGAACACTGAAGCTTTCTTT. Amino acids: CASSYRQTNTEAFF.

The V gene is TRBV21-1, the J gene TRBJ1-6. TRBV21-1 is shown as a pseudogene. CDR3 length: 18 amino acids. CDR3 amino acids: CASSKEHTPSSYNSPLHF. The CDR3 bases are TGTGCCAGCAGCAAGGAGCATACCCCGAGCTCCTATAATTCACCCCTCCACTTT.

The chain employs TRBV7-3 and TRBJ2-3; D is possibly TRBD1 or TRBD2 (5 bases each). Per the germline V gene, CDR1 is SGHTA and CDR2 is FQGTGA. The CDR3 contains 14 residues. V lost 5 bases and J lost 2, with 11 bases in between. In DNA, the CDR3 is TGTGCCAGCAGCCCGGGACGGACCACAGATACGCAGTATTTT. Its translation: CASSPGRTTDTQYF. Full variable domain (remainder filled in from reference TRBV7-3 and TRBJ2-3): GAGVSQTPSNKVTEKGKYVELRCDPISGHTALYWYRQSLGQGPEFLIYFQGTGAADDSGLPNDRFFAVRPEGSVSTLKIQRTERGDSAVYLCASSPGRTTDTQYFGPGTRLTVL.

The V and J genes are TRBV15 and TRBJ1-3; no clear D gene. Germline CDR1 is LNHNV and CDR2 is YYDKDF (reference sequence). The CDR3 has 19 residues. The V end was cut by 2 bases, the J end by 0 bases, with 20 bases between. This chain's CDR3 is CATSRSGVTSVVSGNTIYF. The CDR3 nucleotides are TGTGCCACCAGCAGAAGTGGAGTAACTAGCGTAGTCTCTGGAAACACCATATATTTT.

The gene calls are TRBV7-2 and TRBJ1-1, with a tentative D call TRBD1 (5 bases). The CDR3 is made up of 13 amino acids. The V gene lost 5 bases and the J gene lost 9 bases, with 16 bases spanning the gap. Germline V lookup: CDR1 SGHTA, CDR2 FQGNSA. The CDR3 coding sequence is TGTGCCAGCAGCGGGGGACGGGGCGAGAAAGCTTTCTTT. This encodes CASSGGRGEKAFF.

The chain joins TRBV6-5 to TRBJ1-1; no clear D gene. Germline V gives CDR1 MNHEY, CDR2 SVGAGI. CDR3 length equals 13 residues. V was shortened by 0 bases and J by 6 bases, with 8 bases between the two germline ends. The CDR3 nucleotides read TGTGCCAGCAGTTACTCTTTCGGGGCTGAAGCTTTCTTT. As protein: CASSYSFGAEAFF.

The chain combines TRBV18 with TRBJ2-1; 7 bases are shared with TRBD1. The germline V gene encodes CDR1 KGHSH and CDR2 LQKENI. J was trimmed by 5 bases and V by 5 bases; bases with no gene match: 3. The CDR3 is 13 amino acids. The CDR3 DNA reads TGTGCCAGCTCATCGGACAGGAACAATGAGCAGTTCTTC. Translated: CASSSDRNNEQFF.

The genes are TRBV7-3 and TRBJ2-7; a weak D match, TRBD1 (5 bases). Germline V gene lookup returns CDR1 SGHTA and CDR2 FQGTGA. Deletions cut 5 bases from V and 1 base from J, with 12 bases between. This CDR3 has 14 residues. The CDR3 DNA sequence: TGTGCCAGCAGCCCCACGACAGAGTCCTACGAGCAGTACTTC. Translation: CASSPTTESYEQYF.

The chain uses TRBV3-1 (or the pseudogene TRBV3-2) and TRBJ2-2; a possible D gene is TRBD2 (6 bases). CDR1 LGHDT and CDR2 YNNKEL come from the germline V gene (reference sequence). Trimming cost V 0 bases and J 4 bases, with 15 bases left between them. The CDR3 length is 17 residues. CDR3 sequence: CASSQDRGGALTGELFF. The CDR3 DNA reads TGTGCCAGCAGCCAAGATCGGGGCGGGGCCCTCACCGGGGAGCTGTTTTTT.

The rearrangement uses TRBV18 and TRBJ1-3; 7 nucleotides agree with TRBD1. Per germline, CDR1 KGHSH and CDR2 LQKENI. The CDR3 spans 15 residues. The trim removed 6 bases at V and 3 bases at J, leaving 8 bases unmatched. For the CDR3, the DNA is TGTGCCAGCTCCCCGGGCACAGGGGTTGGAAACACCATATATTTT. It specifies CASSPGTGVGNTIYF. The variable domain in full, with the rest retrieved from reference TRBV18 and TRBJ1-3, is NAGVMQNPRHLVRRRGQEARLRCSPMKGHSHVYWYRQLPEEGLKFMVYLQKENIIDESGMPKERFSAEFPKEGPSILRIQQVVRGDSAAYFCASSPGTGVGNTIYFGEGSWLTVV.

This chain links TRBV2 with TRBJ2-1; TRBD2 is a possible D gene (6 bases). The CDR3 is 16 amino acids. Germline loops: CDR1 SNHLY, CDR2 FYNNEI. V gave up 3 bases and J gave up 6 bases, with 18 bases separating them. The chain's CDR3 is CASSEGRGLKVNEQFF. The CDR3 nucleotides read TGTGCCAGCAGTGAGGGCCGGGGACTCAAGGTCAATGAGCAGTTCTTC.